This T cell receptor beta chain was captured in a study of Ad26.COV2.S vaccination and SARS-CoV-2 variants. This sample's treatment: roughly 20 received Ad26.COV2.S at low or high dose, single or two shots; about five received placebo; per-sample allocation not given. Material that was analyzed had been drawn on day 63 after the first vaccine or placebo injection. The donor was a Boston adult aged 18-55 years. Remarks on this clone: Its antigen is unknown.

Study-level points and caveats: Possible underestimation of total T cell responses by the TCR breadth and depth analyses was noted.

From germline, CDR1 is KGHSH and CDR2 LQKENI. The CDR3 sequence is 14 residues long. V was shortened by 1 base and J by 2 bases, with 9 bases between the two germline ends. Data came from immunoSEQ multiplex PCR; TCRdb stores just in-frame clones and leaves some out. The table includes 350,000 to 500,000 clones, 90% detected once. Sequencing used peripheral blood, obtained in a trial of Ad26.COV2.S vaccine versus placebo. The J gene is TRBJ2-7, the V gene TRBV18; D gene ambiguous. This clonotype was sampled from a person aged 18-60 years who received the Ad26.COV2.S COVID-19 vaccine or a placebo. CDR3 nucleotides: TGTGCCAGCTCACCACTCCAAACGGCCTACGAGCAGTACTTC. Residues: CASSPLQTAYEQYF. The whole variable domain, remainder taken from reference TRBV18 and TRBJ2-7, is NAGVMQNPRHLVRRRGQEARLRCSPMKGHSHVYWYRQLPEEGLKFMVYLQKENIIDESGMPKERFSAEFPKEGPSILRIQQVVRGDSAAYFCASSPLQTAYEQYFGPGTRLTVT.